This entry lists 18 T cell receptor beta chains sequenced from one sample in a study of blood T cell repertoires in COVID-19. This table comes from immunoSEQ multiplex PCR, and its TCRdb copy is limited to in-frame clones, with some not included. The data hold about 240,000 clones, with roughly four fifths observed a single time. The sequenced material came from peripheral blood. These receptors were obtained from a woman older than 75 with acute or convalescent COVID-19.

The chain joins TRBV18 to TRBJ1-4; TRBD1 matches at 7 bases. Germline CDR1 reads KGHSH; CDR2 reads LQKENI. V gave up 3 bases and J gave up 0 bases; unmatched junction bases: 13. This CDR3 has 19 amino acids. CDR3 DNA: TGTGCCAGCTCACCTACCCGAACGACAGGGCTAGCAACTAATGAAAAACTGTTTTTT. As protein: CASSPTRTTGLATNEKLFF.

J is TRBJ2-7 and V is TRBV29-1; possible D gene TRBD1, 6 bases. V was clipped by 6 bases and J by 5 bases, with 14 bases between them. The germline V gene has CDR1 SQVTM and CDR2 ANQGSEA. CDR3 length: 12 residues. The CDR3 protein is CSVETGRHEQYF. CDR3 bases: TGCAGCGTGGAGACAGGTCGACACGAGCAGTACTTC.

The chain combines TRBV6-6 with TRBJ1-5, with D uncertain. V lost 5 bases, J lost 6 bases, and 11 bases lay in between. Germline CDR1 reads MNHNY; CDR2 reads SVGAGI (reference sequence). The CDR3 loop spans 13 amino acids. In DNA form, the CDR3 reads TGTGCCAGCAGTCCTATCCTCGGTCAGCCCCAGCATTTT. Translation: CASSPILGQPQHF.

The rearrangement joins TRBV18 to TRBJ2-5; 8 bases are a match to TRBD1. The germline V gene has CDR1 KGHSH and CDR2 LQKENI. J gave up 5 bases and V 5 bases, and 1 base lay outside the gene matches. CDR3 length: 12 residues. The CDR3 nucleotides are TGTGCCAGCTCATACAGGGGGGAGACCCAGTACTTC. Protein product: CASSYRGETQYF.

J is TRBJ1-2 and V is TRBV28, with a tentative D call TRBD1 (5 bases). The CDR3 has 13 amino acids. The V end lost 6 bases, the J end lost 2 bases, and 10 bases lay between the germline ends. CDR1 is MDHEN, CDR2 SYDVKM, per germline. The CDR3 sequence: CASRGDRNYGYTF. CDR3 bases: TGTGCCAGCAGAGGGGATAGGAACTATGGCTACACCTTC.

V and J are TRBV9 and TRBJ2-3; 11 bases are shared with TRBD2. Per germline, CDR1 SGDLS and CDR2 YYNGEE. With 4 bases clipped from V and 2 bases from J, the junction kept 6 bases outside the gene matches. This CDR3 has 16 amino acids. For the CDR3, the DNA is TGTGCCAGCAGCTTATTAGCGGGGGGGCACACAGATACGCAGTATTTT. Its translation: CASSLLAGGHTDTQYF.

This clone was detected only a few times. The genes are TRBV21-1 and TRBJ1-2; the table's D call, TRBD1, has no DNA check behind it. TRBV21-1 is designated a pseudogene. This CDR3 has 14 residues. The CDR3 nucleotides read TGTGCCAGCAGCAAAAAGGGGACAGCGAGTGGCTACACCTTC. Its protein product is CASSKKGTASGYTF.

The rearrangement joins TRBV19 to TRBJ2-7, with TRBD1 matching 8 bases. There are 13 residues in the CDR3. Germline CDR1 reads LNHDA; CDR2 reads SQIVND (reference sequence). After removal of 5 bases from V and 4 bases from J, the junction contained 4 bases not matched to a gene. The CDR3 is CASSSGGRYEQYF. CDR3 coding DNA: TGTGCCAGTAGTTCAGGGGGCCGGTACGAGCAGTACTTC.

The chain links TRBV19 to TRBJ1-1; TRBD1 might be the D (6 bases). The CDR3 loop spans 14 amino acids. From germline, CDR1 is LNHDA and CDR2 SQIVND (reference sequence). V lost 4 bases, J lost 2 bases, and 11 bases lay in between. CDR3 nucleotides: TGTGCCAGTAGTAACAACAGGGTTAACACTGAAGCTTTCTTT. Protein sequence: CASSNNRVNTEAFF.

This rearrangement joins TRBV5-6 to TRBJ1-1; no clear D. The CDR3 covers 14 residues. Trimming removed 0 bases at V and 3 bases at J, with 9 bases between. Germline-derived CDR1 and CDR2 are SGHDT and YYEEEE. CDR3 sequence: CASSLVSPDTEAFF. Written as DNA, the CDR3 is TGTGCCAGCAGCTTGGTTTCACCGGACACTGAAGCTTTCTTT.

The chain carries TRBV2 and TRBJ2-1; 7 bases match TRBD2. The CDR3 totals 13 residues. V lost 8 bases and J lost 6; bases outside the gene matches: 7. Per germline, CDR1 SNHLY and CDR2 FYNNEI. Here the CDR3 reads CASGGDYSNEQFF. CDR3 bases: TGTGCCAGCGGGGGGGACTACTCCAATGAGCAGTTCTTC.

V usage is TRBV11-3 and J usage is TRBJ1-1, with D perhaps TRBD1 (6 bases). The ends were cut back, 4 bases at V and 0 bases at J, with 9 bases in the middle. Germline assignment: CDR1 SGHNT and CDR2 YENEEA. The CDR3 totals 14 residues. The CDR3 coding sequence is TGTGCCAGCAGCTCGAGACAGGTGAACACTGAAGCTTTCTTT. This codes for CASSSRQVNTEAFF.

This clone was observed a single time. The CDR3 region is CASSLDPVSEAFF. For the CDR3, the DNA is TGTGCCAGCAGCTTAGACCCAGTCTCTGAAGCTTTCTTT. V usage is TRBV11-3 and J usage is TRBJ1-1; no reliable D call. The germline V gene has CDR1 SGHNT and CDR2 YENEEA. The CDR3 sequence is 13 residues long. Trimming took off 0 bases at V and 6 bases at J, with 8 bases between the two ends.

V gene TRBV5-4 combines with J gene TRBJ1-4; 7 bases align to TRBD1. CDR1 SGHNT and CDR2 YYREEE come from the germline V gene (reference sequence). J gave up 4 bases and V 5 bases, and 5 bases lay outside the gene matches. The CDR3 is 14 residues long. The CDR3 loop is CASSSGQLNEKLFF. CDR3 DNA sequence: TGTGCCAGCAGTTCGGGACAGCTTAATGAAAAACTGTTTTTT.

The DNA for the CDR3 is TGTGCCAGCAGCTCAGGGGACGGAATGGACATTCAGTACTTC. It encodes CASSSGDGMDIQYF. This rearrangement joins TRBV7-9 to TRBJ2-4, with TRBD1 as a possible D gene (6 bases). Germline values: CDR1 SEHNR, CDR2 FQNEAQ (reference sequence). The CDR3 runs 14 residues. V shed 4 bases and J shed 8 bases, with 15 bases lying between them.

In its sample, this clone was seen a few times. The gene calls are TRBV5-5 and TRBJ1-5; D unresolved. From germline, CDR1 is SGHKS and CDR2 YYEKEE (reference sequence). Trimming pared 0 bases from V and 3 bases from J, leaving 7 bases between. CDR3 size: 14 residues. CDR3 in DNA: TGTGCCAGCAGCTTGGTGGCAGTCAATCAGCCCCAGCATTTT. This sequence encodes CASSLVAVNQPQHF.

The rearrangement joins TRBV3-1 (or the pseudogene TRBV3-2) to TRBJ2-6; the D gene is possibly TRBD1 (5 bases). Germline V gives CDR1 LGHDT, CDR2 YNNKEL (reference sequence). V lost 3 bases to trimming and J lost 1 base, with 16 bases between them. This CDR3 has 18 amino acids. CDR3 in DNA: TGTGCCAGCAGCCAGTACTCCCTAGGGGAATCTGGGGCCAACGTCCTGACTTTC. This gives the protein CASSQYSLGESGANVLTF.

The J gene is TRBJ1-2, the V gene TRBV3-1 (or the pseudogene TRBV3-2); 8 bases line up with TRBD1. This CDR3 is built from 16 residues. The germline V gene has CDR1 LGHDT and CDR2 YNNKEL (reference sequence). J was trimmed by 1 base and V by 0 bases; bases with no gene match: 4. CDR3 nucleotide sequence: TGTGCCAGCAGCCAAGATACAACAGGGGGTAACTATGGCTACACCTTC. It encodes CASSQDTTGGNYGYTF.